This TCR beta chain was sequenced during a study of blood T cell repertoires in COVID-19 (TCRdb year 2020). About the full investigation: The collaborator samples originated in the United States, Italy and Spain and spanned the acute and convalescent phases of COVID-19. The prospective study material was composed of cDNA or gDNA derived from T cells, B-cell-depleted T cells, or PBMCs. The dataset comprised deeply sampled blood TCRbeta repertoires from subjects exposed to, actively infected with, or recovered from COVID-19. The repertoires were released in a freely available public database intended as a resource for research on the immune response to SARS-CoV-2. The samples were drawn from the first 160 participants of the ongoing ImmuneRACE study and from under 1,500 subjects provided by 6 global collaborators. The sample metadata nearly always contained a de-identified subject ID, COVID-19 status, age in years and sex. Where HLA class I and class II types were available, the types were taken from metadata supplied by the sample provider, not from assay-based typing. What the research found in general, with its limitations: Clinical and demographic metadata were provided uncurated, with the amount varying by source and participant.

TCRbeta CDR3 regions were amplified from genomic DNA by means of the immunoSEQ Assay, a bias-controlled multiplex PCR. The paper's data handling went like this. Nucleated cell counts per sample were estimated from amplification of reference gene primers within the assay. To quantify the absolute abundance of each unique TCRbeta CDR3 rearrangement, sequence reads were collapsed and filtered. For each sample, productive Simpson clonality was calculated by taking the square root of Simpson's diversity index across productive rearrangements. The immuneACCESS repertoire file appears here via TCRdb, limited to in-frame rearrangements. These files lack a portion of the clones; in checked studies, under half of the deficit traces to unresolved V genes, and the cause of the others is not known. That table furnishes V, J and clone size, whereas the DNA furnished D and trimming. The sample table shows approximately 170,000 clones, and 93% are seen once. The ten largest clones take up roughly 2% of the sample.

One collaborating source in Seattle enrolled patients while the patients were actively infected and followed the patients over time throughout the course of disease. Collaborating institutions collected whole blood in K2EDTA tubes following their own protocols. For TCRbeta analysis, collaborators shipped samples as frozen whole blood, isolated PBMCs, or DNA extracted from either of those sample types. Trimming takes 0 bases from V and 0 bases from J, and the germline ends sit 11 bases apart. CDR1 is given as ENHRY and CDR2 as SYGVKD, both from the germline V gene. The CDR3 covers 16 residues, taking in both the cysteine and the phenylalanine. Of the read, only the CDR3 DNA is kept; its 48 bases are in frame from base 1. As concerns this clone: Its antigen is not yet known. No much larger clone is present one base from it, and per-base qualities are unavailable.

Recombination joined TRBV10-3 with TRBJ1-2; the D segment cannot be called with confidence. Sequencing used peripheral blood. The TCR comes from a woman aged 60 to 75 with COVID-19, enrolled during active disease. The DNA sequence is TGTGCCATCAGTGAGTCGGGTTTTACAGCTAACTATGGCTACACCTTC. Its translation reads: CAISESGFTANYGYTF.